Listed below are T cell receptor beta chains from one sample, sequenced in a study of control samples from healthy donors and cancer patients. TCRdb's table, derived via immunoSEQ multiplex PCR, lists solely in-frame clones and lacks some. The sample records roughly 200,000 clones, 85% to 95% being singletons. The specimen sequenced was blood. These TCRs come from a man aged 50-59 years in good health. The conserved cysteine and the conserved F or W are not part of the CDR3 here. D genes are given only for firm matches.

j_gene,v_gene,d_gene,CDR3aa
TRBJ2-5,TRBV7-2,NA,ASSLSSWTAQETQY
TRBJ1-6,TRBV20-1,NA,SASAPRGQHSPLH
TRBJ2-3,TRBV5-4,TRBD2,ASSSGGTSGVWGTDTQY
TRBJ2-4,TRBV7-8,TRBD1,ASTSGTGGYIQY
TRBJ1-1,TRBV24-1,TRBD1,ATSDPGTGDTEAF
TRBJ2-7,TRBV5-4,TRBD2,ASSEGLAGTYEQY
TRBJ2-7,TRBV6-5,NA,ASKGGALRNEQY
TRBJ1-6,TRBV27,TRBD1,ASSRTGWNSPLH
TRBJ2-1,TRBV14,NA,ASSQDESDSYNEQF
TRBJ2-4,TRBV7-8,NA,ASSVGGNIQY
TRBJ1-2,TRBV6-5,TRBD1,ASSLADRDYGYT
TRBJ2-1,TRBV4-3,NA,ASSQDQVQGYNEQF
TRBJ1-3,TRBV29-1,NA,SVEGAGGGNTIY
TRBJ1-6,TRBV2,NA,ASGPQSNSPLH
TRBJ2-7,TRBV6-5,TRBD1,ASGQGSYEQY
TRBJ2-3,TRBV24-1,TRBD2,ATSDPGTSGGEDTQY
TRBJ1-6,TRBV19,TRBD1,ASSNDRENSPLH
TRBJ1-4,TRBV18,NA,ASSPLLPTTNEKLF
TRBJ1-1,TRBV11-2,NA,ASSLVGSKNTEAF
TRBJ1-1,TRBV29-1,TRBD1,SVQTGMNTEAF
TRBJ1-2,TRBV19,NA,ASRANYGYT
TRBJ1-4,TRBV7-7,NA,ASSAATNEKLF
TRBJ2-1,TRBV5-1,NA,ASSPQGGTYNEQF
TRBJ1-2,TRBV19,NA,ATSTAGGNGYT
TRBJ2-7,TRBV19,NA,ASSIDPWVGSNEQY
TRBJ1-1,TRBV21-1,NA,ASSIRTGNTEAF
TRBJ2-3,TRBV6-4,NA,ASSAGLTDTQY
TRBJ2-5,TRBV19,TRBD1,ASSPLRVRQGQETQY
TRBJ1-1,TRBV5-4,NA,ASSLSWNTEAF
TRBJ1-4,TRBV10-2,NA,ASRTNLREKLF
TRBJ1-3,TRBV7-2,NA,ASSPRRSGNTIY
TRBJ2-7,TRBV6-5,NA,AGHTPYYEQY
TRBJ2-5,TRBV28,NA,ASRQLQETQY
TRBJ2-7,TRBV28,NA,ASSARVYEQY
TRBJ1-4,TRBV10-3,TRBD1,AVGTGSEKLF
TRBJ1-6,TRBV29-1,NA,SVEEAAGSPLH
TRBJ2-5,TRBV5-1,NA,ASTDSRGGGTQY
TRBJ2-3,TRBV4-2,TRBD2,ASSQDVKAGHTDTQY
TRBJ1-1,TRBV6-2/TRBV6-3,TRBD1,ASSPDRYTEAF
TRBJ1-2,TRBV28,NA,ASSLQGPFYGYT
TRBJ1-3,TRBV30,NA,AWSKGNTIY
TRBJ1-1,TRBV10-3,NA,AISELGGANTEAF
TRBJ2-5,TRBV12-5,NA,ASGLVRIKETQY
TRBJ1-5,TRBV6-2/TRBV6-3,TRBD1,ASSYTGQGLIGNQPQH
TRBJ2-7,TRBV24-1,NA,ATSDQNEQY
TRBJ1-6,TRBV11-2,NA,ASSQGVGGYSPLH
TRBJ1-3,TRBV19,TRBD1,ASSSRRIRQGSGNTIY
TRBJ2-3,TRBV25-1,NA,ASSERGSTDTQY
TRBJ2-2,TRBV5-1,NA,ASSLIVGRRTGELF
TRBJ1-2,TRBV28,NA,ASFGGSAGYGYT
TRBJ1-6,TRBV5-1,NA,ASSLVGSRDSPLH
TRBJ1-5,TRBV18,NA,ASSADRNSNQPQH
TRBJ2-7,TRBV29-1,TRBD1,SVETTGQGALRSYEQY